This TCR beta chain appears in the sequencing data of a study of T cell responses to AZD1222 COVID-19 vaccine. Study-level information: Pooling was applied to second doses at about 4 or about 12 weeks.

Profiling relied on immunoSEQ multiplex PCR, and the TCRdb table lists in-frame clones only, not all of them. This sample has approximately 120,000 clones, with roughly nine tenths found just once. A remark on this clone: Its specificity is unknown.

CDR1 LGHDT and CDR2 YNNKEL come from the germline V gene (reference sequence). V lost 2 bases to trimming and J lost 3 bases, with 10 bases between them. This CDR3 is 15 amino acids long. Study-level results: Reportedly, nearly half the spike-specific TCRs target unmutated variant regions. Mapped onto spike, vaccine-associated CD4 TCRs spanned it and were dominant at 160-218 and 743-854.

The chain joins TRBV3-1 (or the pseudogene TRBV3-2) to TRBJ2-2, with D perhaps TRBD2 (5 bases). This clonotype was obtained from an adult in good health. Source: peripheral blood, taken on day 0 of AZD1222 vaccination. The CDR3, as DNA: TGTGCCAGCAGCCAATCGGGGATCTACACCGGGGAGCTGTTTTTT. Its translation: CASSQSGIYTGELFF.